The clone carrying this TCR beta chain has only a few counts. The CDR3 covers 15 residues. Germline V gene data show CDR1 as SGHDT and CDR2 as YYEEEE. V gave up 3 bases and J gave up 5 bases; unmatched junction bases: 7. This sample was taken from a study of T cell changes during pregnancy in multiple sclerosis. The data were produced by immunoSEQ multiplex PCR, yet TCRdb's version contains in-frame clones alone and is incomplete. This sample has approximately 100,000 clones, with approximately 92% found just once. This sequence was found in a female donor with multiple sclerosis, enrolled in a pregnancy study. The rearrangement links TRBV5-6 to TRBJ1-1; 10 bases map to TRBD1. The sample consisted of peripheral blood, taken in the second trimester of pregnancy. This CDR3 reads CASSYRDRGDTEAFF. The CDR3 nucleotides read TGTGCCAGCAGCTACCGGGACAGGGGTGATACTGAAGCTTTCTTT.